The rows below give T cell receptor beta chains drawn from one sample of a study of cytomegalovirus exposure and HLA in healthy donors. Only in-frame clones appear in the TCRdb table, and some are missing; sequencing was by immunoSEQ multiplex PCR. Here the sample spans 90,000 to 110,000 clones, 75% to 90% being singletons. Sequencing used PBMCs. Receptors were obtained from a man aged 30-40 years in good health and CMV-seropositive. Each CDR3 is given with its conserved first and last residue. Fields, in order: clone size, J gene, D gene, V gene, CDR3 DNA, CDR3 protein. The D gene is left open where the match is weak. Size values are once, few and many counts, or a class for expanded clones, and some rows have none.

clone_size: .; j_call: TRBJ1-5; d_call: .; v_call: TRBV30; cdr3_nt: TGTGCCTGGAGAGGCCCCAGGGGTCAGCCCCAGCATTTT; cdr3_aa: CAWRGPRGQPQHF
clone_size: .; j_call: TRBJ1-1; d_call: TRBD1; v_call: TRBV6-5; cdr3_nt: TGTGCCAGCAGTTACCGGGACAGGGAAACTGAAGCTTTCTTT; cdr3_aa: CASSYRDRETEAFF
clone_size: .; j_call: TRBJ1-1; d_call: .; v_call: TRBV19; cdr3_nt: TGTGCCAGTAGTGACGCGGGGATAAATGAATGGGACACTGAAGCTTTCTTT; cdr3_aa: CASSDAGINEWDTEAFF
clone_size: .; j_call: TRBJ2-3; d_call: .; v_call: TRBV5-1; cdr3_nt: TGCGCCAGCAGCTTGGAAGTGAGTGCAGATACGCAGTATTTT; cdr3_aa: CASSLEVSADTQYF
clone_size: .; j_call: TRBJ2-1; d_call: TRBD2; v_call: TRBV9; cdr3_nt: TGTGCCAGCAGCGTCGCTAGCGGGGCGTACAATGAGCAGTTCTTC; cdr3_aa: CASSVASGAYNEQFF
clone_size: .; j_call: TRBJ1-4; d_call: .; v_call: TRBV6-6; cdr3_nt: TGTGCCGCAGGATCCGCAACTAATGAAAAACTGTTTTTT; cdr3_aa: CAAGSATNEKLFF
clone_size: .; j_call: TRBJ2-1; d_call: TRBD2; v_call: TRBV19; cdr3_nt: TGTGCCAGTAGGGGGACTAGCGGGGAGAGCTCCTACAATGAGCAGTTCTTC; cdr3_aa: CASRGTSGESSYNEQFF
clone_size: .; j_call: TRBJ2-3; d_call: .; v_call: TRBV18; cdr3_nt: TGTGCCAGCTCACCACCCTCGGATACGCAGTATTTT; cdr3_aa: CASSPPSDTQYF
clone_size: .; j_call: TRBJ2-3; d_call: .; v_call: TRBV5-1; cdr3_nt: TGCGCCAGCAGCTTGACCAGGCGGGGTGTGGATACGCAGTATTTT; cdr3_aa: CASSLTRRGVDTQYF
clone_size: .; j_call: TRBJ2-5; d_call: .; v_call: TRBV5-1; cdr3_nt: TGCGCCAGCGTGGTTGCGGACACCCAAGAGACCCAGTACTTC; cdr3_aa: CASVVADTQETQYF
clone_size: .; j_call: TRBJ2-4; d_call: .; v_call: TRBV6-6; cdr3_nt: TGTGCCAGCAGTTACGGGGCAGGGGTAGCCAAAAACATTCAGTACTTC; cdr3_aa: CASSYGAGVAKNIQYF
clone_size: .; j_call: TRBJ2-2; d_call: .; v_call: TRBV7-8; cdr3_nt: TGTGCCAGCAGCAAGAAATTACTAGTGTCCGGGGAGCTGTTTTTT; cdr3_aa: CASSKKLLVSGELFF
clone_size: once; j_call: TRBJ2-7; d_call: .; v_call: TRBV19; cdr3_nt: TGTGCCAGTACCCAATCACTCGGACAGAGGTACGAGCAGTACTTC; cdr3_aa: CASTQSLGQRYEQYF
clone_size: .; j_call: TRBJ2-3; d_call: .; v_call: TRBV1; cdr3_nt: TGCACCAGCAGCCAAAGGGAGGGAGCAGATACGCAGTATTTT; cdr3_aa: CTSSQREGADTQYF
clone_size: .; j_call: TRBJ2-7; d_call: .; v_call: TRBV21-1; cdr3_nt: TGTGCCAGCAGTCCCCTGTCAGCGAGGCAGTACTTC; cdr3_aa: CASSPLSARQYF
clone_size: .; j_call: TRBJ2-2; d_call: .; v_call: TRBV4-1; cdr3_nt: TGCGCCAGCAGCCAGTCCCAGGGTACCGGGGAGCTGTTTTTT; cdr3_aa: CASSQSQGTGELFF
clone_size: .; j_call: TRBJ2-7; d_call: .; v_call: TRBV19; cdr3_nt: TGTGCCAGTAGGGGCCCCCGACAGGTGAAGTACTTC; cdr3_aa: CASRGPRQVKYF
clone_size: .; j_call: TRBJ1-2; d_call: .; v_call: TRBV6-5; cdr3_nt: TGTGCCAGCAGTTACGACACCTATGGCTACACCTTC; cdr3_aa: CASSYDTYGYTF
clone_size: few; j_call: TRBJ1-4; d_call: .; v_call: TRBV5-1; cdr3_nt: TGCGCCAGCAGCTTGGACAGGGCTAATGAAAAACTGTTTTTT; cdr3_aa: CASSLDRANEKLFF
clone_size: .; j_call: TRBJ2-1; d_call: .; v_call: TRBV4-2; cdr3_nt: TGTGCCAGCAGCCAAGAGCCGGGGGTCCCCTACAATGAGCAGTTCTTC; cdr3_aa: CASSQEPGVPYNEQFF
clone_size: .; j_call: TRBJ1-1; d_call: .; v_call: TRBV19; cdr3_nt: TGTGCCAGTAGCCCCGGGACATCGGGCTTTGAAGCTTTCTTT; cdr3_aa: CASSPGTSGFEAFF
clone_size: .; j_call: TRBJ2-7; d_call: TRBD1; v_call: TRBV7-9; cdr3_nt: TGTGCCAGCAGCCCCCCTCAGGGGGCGGGATACGAGCAGTACTTC; cdr3_aa: CASSPPQGAGYEQYF